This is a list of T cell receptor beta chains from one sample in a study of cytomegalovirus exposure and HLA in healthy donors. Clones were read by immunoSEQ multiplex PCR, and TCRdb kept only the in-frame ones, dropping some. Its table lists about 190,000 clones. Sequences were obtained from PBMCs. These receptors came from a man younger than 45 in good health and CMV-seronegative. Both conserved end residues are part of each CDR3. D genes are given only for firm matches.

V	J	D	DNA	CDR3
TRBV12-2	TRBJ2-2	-	TGTGCAAGTCGCTTAGTGGTTGGGGGACAGCCATCGAGATGGGTGACCGGGGAGCTGTTTTTT	CASRLVVGGQPSRWVTGELFF
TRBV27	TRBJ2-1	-	TGTGCCAGCAGTTTCGAACCTGGGAGGCTAAATCAGGGTGAGCAGTTCTTC	CASSFEPGRLNQGEQFF
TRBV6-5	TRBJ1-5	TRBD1	TGTGCCAGCAGTTACACAGGGGTCAATCAGCCCCAGCATTTT	CASSYTGVNQPQHF
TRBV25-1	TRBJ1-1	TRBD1	TGTGCCAGCAGTGAATTCCTTACAGGGGGTGAAGCTTTCTTT	CASSEFLTGGEAFF
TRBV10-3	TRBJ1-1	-	TGTGCCATCAGTACGGACAGACTGAACACTGAAGCTTTCTTT	CAISTDRLNTEAFF
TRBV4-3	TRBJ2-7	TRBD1	TGCGCCAGCAGCCAGATGGGACAGGACTACGAGCAGTACTTC	CASSQMGQDYEQYF
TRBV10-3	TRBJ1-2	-	TGTGCCATCAGTGACTCCTCCAGTTCCCCCCTCTATGGCTACACCTTC	CAISDSSSSPLYGYTF
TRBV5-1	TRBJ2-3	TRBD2	TGCGCCAGCAGCCCTACGACTAGCGGAAACACAGATACGCAGTATTTT	CASSPTTSGNTDTQYF
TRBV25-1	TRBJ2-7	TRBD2	TGTGCCACCACTACGGGGAGGGGCCGCGATTACGAGCAGTACTTC	CATTTGRGRDYEQYF
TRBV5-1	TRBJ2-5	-	TGCGCCAGCAGCAACGGGGGGCCGGAGACCCAGTACTTC	CASSNGGPETQYF
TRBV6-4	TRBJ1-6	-	TGTGCCAGCAGTTTAGGGAGCTCCTATAATTCACCCCTCCACTTT	CASSLGSSYNSPLHF
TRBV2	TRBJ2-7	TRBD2	TGTGCCAGCAGCGCTAGCGGGAGGTCACGGGAGCAGTACTTC	CASSASGRSREQYF
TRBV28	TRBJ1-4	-	TGTGCCAGCAGCTTAGTCCAACCAGTGGTTAATGAAAAACTGTTTTTT	CASSLVQPVVNEKLFF
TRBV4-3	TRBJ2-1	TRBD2	TGCGCCAGCAGCACAACCCTCACCGGGGGGGCACACAATGAGCAGTTCTTC	CASSTTLTGGAHNEQFF
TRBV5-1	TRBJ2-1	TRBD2	TGCGCCAGCAGCCCGACTAGCGGGGGGGCGGGTGAGCAGTTCTTC	CASSPTSGGAGEQFF
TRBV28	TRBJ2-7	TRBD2	TGTGCCAGCGACCGAGGCGGGAGAGTCTCCGAGCAGTACTTC	CASDRGGRVSEQYF
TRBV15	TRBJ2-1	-	TGTGCCACCAGCAGCGACATGGGTAAAGTCAATGAGCAGTTCTTC	CATSSDMGKVNEQFF
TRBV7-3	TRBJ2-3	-	TGTGCCAGCAGCTTAGGTGCGGGTGCAGATACGCAGTATTTT	CASSLGAGADTQYF
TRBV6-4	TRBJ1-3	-	TGTGCCAGCAGGGGGAAATACAGGGTGCGAAACACCATATATTTT	CASRGKYRVRNTIYF
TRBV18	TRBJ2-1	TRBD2	TGTGCCAGCTCACCGCAGACTAGCGGGACTTCCTACAATGAGCAGTTCTTC	CASSPQTSGTSYNEQFF
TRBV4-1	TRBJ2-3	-	TGCGCCAGCAGCCAAGACGGGGGTAGCACAGATACGCAGTATTTT	CASSQDGGSTDTQYF
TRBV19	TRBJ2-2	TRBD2	TGTGCCAGTAAAAAAGCGGGAGGTTTCCGTTACACCGGGGAGCTGTTTTTT	CASKKAGGFRYTGELFF
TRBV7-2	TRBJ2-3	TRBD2	TGTGCCAGCAGCTCCCCTGGTAGCGGGGGAGATACGCAGTATTTT	CASSSPGSGGDTQYF
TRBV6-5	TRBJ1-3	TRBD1	TGTGCCAGCAGTCAACAGGGGGCGGTGGGGAACACCATATATTTT	CASSQQGAVGNTIYF
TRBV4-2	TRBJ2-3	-	TGTGCCAGCAGCCAAGTAGCCCGGACAGATACGCAGTATTTT	CASSQVARTDTQYF
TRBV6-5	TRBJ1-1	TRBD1	TGTGCCAGCAGTTACTCGAACAGGGGGTCCACTGAAGCTTTCTTT	CASSYSNRGSTEAFF
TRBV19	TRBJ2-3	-	TGTGCCAGTAGTATATACGGGAGTCTCACAGATACGCAGTATTTT	CASSIYGSLTDTQYF
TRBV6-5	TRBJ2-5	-	TGTGCCAGCCGGGACTGGGTGGGTGGGACCCAGTACTTC	CASRDWVGGTQYF
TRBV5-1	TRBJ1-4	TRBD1	TGCGCCAGCAGCTTGGGATCGACAGGGAAAGATGAAAAACTGTTTTTT	CASSLGSTGKDEKLFF
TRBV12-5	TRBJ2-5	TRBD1	TGTGCTAGTGGGAGGACAGGGGCCCTTCGGCAGTACTTC	CASGRTGALRQYF
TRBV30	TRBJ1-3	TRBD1	TGTGCCTGGAGCGTGACAGGGTGGTTAACATTGTCTGGAAACACCATATATTTT	CAWSVTGWLTLSGNTIYF
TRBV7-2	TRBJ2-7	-	TGTGCCAGCAGCTCCCGGCGGGCTTACGAGCAGTACTTC	CASSSRRAYEQYF
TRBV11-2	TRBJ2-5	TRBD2	TGTGCCAGCAGCTTAGTGTCCCTAGCGGGGAGTTCCCCCCAAGAGACCCAGTACTTC	CASSLVSLAGSSPQETQYF
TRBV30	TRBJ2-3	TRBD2	TGTGCCTGGAGTGTACTAGCGGGAGTTACGCAGTATTTT	CAWSVLAGVTQYF
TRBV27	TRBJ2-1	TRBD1	TGTGCCAGCAGTTTCGGGACAGGGCGCGATGAGCAGTTCTTC	CASSFGTGRDEQFF
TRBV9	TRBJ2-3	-	TGTGCCAGCAGCGCGCGGTCCTCCACAGATACGCAGTATTTT	CASSARSSTDTQYF
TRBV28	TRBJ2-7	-	TGTGCCAGCAGTTTTACAGTCTACGAGCAGTACTTC	CASSFTVYEQYF
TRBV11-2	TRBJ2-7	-	TGTGCCAGCAGCTTAGAGGCGGGGGGACAGGGACCATACGAGCAGTACTTC	CASSLEAGGQGPYEQYF
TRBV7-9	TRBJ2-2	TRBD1	TGTGCCAGCAGCCGGGACAGAGCCACCGGGGAGCTGTTTTTT	CASSRDRATGELFF
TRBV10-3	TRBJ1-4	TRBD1	TGTGCCATCAGCGGACAGGCAACTAATGAAAAACTGTTTTTT	CAISGQATNEKLFF
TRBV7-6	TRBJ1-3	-	TGTGCCAGCAGCGCGGAGGGAAACACCATATATTTT	CASSAEGNTIYF
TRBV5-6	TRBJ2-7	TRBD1	TGTGCCAGCAGCGGTGGACAGGGAAGCTCCTACGAGCAGTACTTC	CASSGGQGSSYEQYF
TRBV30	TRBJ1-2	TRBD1	TGTGCCTGGAGGATGACAGGGGTCTATGGCTACACCTTC	CAWRMTGVYGYTF
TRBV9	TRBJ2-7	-	TGTGCCAGCAGCGTATCTAGCTTTAGAGACGAGCAGTACTTC	CASSVSSFRDEQYF
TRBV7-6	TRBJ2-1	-	TGTGCCAGCAGCTTATACCAGGCAGGGAATGAGCAGTTCTTC	CASSLYQAGNEQFF
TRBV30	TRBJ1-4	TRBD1	TGTGCCTGGACCCCAGGGGGCACTAATGAAAAACTGTTTTTT	CAWTPGGTNEKLFF
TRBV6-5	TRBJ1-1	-	TGTGCCAGCAGTTACCATGCAGGATCCATGAACACTGAAGCTTTCTTT	CASSYHAGSMNTEAFF
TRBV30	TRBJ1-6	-	TGTGCCTGGAGTGTACGTCGGGCGGGGAATTCACCCCTCCACTTT	CAWSVRRAGNSPLHF
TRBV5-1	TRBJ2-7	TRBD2	TGCGCCAGCAGCTTGGCCGCTAGCGGGGGCGTCAGCTCCTACGAGCAGTACTTC	CASSLAASGGVSSYEQYF
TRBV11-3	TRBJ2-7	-	TGTGCCCCCGAGTCCGGGGAGTGCTACGAGCAGTACTTC	CAPESGECYEQYF
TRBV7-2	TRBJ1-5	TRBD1	TGTGCCAGCAGCCCGGACAGGCCAGGCAATAGCAATCAGCCCCAGCATTTT	CASSPDRPGNSNQPQHF